Each of the 23 T cell receptor beta chains below was sequenced from the same sample in a study of cytomegalovirus exposure and HLA in healthy donors. It was with 60 Vbeta and 13 Jbeta primers that the PCR ran. Produced via immunoSEQ multiplex PCR; TCRdb's table is partial and in-frame only. The sample records over 65,000 clones, 70% to 85% being singletons. Input material: PBMCs. The receptors derive from a human donor in good health.

The chain couples TRBV19 to TRBJ1-2; 12 nucleotides align to TRBD1. Germline V gene sequence: CDR1 LNHDA, CDR2 SQIVND (reference sequence). This CDR3 comprises 17 residues. The V and J ends lost 5 bases and 7 bases, in that order; junction bases with no gene match: 14. The chain's CDR3 is CASSLTSGTGGAGGYTF. DNA of the CDR3: TGTGCCAGTAGTCTTACGTCCGGGACAGGGGGCGCCGGTGGCTACACCTTC.

This clone was seen a few times. J is TRBJ2-7 and V is TRBV6-5, with 9 positions matching TRBD2. The V and J ends lost 4 bases and 3 bases, in that order; junction bases with no gene match: 7. The CDR3 is 15 residues long. Germline V CDR1 and CDR2: MNHEY, SVGAGI. The chain's CDR3 is CASSLGTSSVYEQYF. DNA for the CDR3: TGTGCCAGCAGTTTAGGGACTAGCAGCGTCTACGAGCAGTACTTC.

This sequence joins TRBV15 and TRBJ1-1; D remains unclear. Germline CDR1 and CDR2: LNHNV and YYDKDF (reference sequence). The CDR3 spans 13 residues. V lost 3 bases to trimming and J lost 0 bases, with 5 bases between them. The CDR3, as DNA: TGTGCCACCAGCAGGCTAATGAACACTGAAGCTTTCTTT. It is translated as CATSRLMNTEAFF.

CDR3 sequence reads: CASSIPRTVPNYGYTF. The CDR3 nucleotides are TGTGCCAGTAGTATACCGAGGACAGTGCCTAACTATGGCTACACCTTC. The chain carries TRBV19 and TRBJ1-2, with a tentative D call TRBD1 (6 bases). Trimming removed 2 bases from V and 0 bases from J, with 13 bases in between. The CDR3 contains 16 residues. The germline V gene has CDR1 LNHDA and CDR2 SQIVND (reference sequence).

The chain employs TRBV6-6 and TRBJ1-1; D is uncertain. Germline V CDR1 and CDR2: MNHNY, SVGAGI (reference sequence). The CDR3 is 13 residues long. Trimming took 10 bases from V and 5 from J, leaving 17 bases between them. The CDR3 loop is CATKRERGTEAFF. In DNA form, the CDR3 reads TGTGCCACCAAGAGGGAGAGAGGAACTGAAGCTTTCTTT.

In this sample, this clone turned up once. The chain recombines TRBV7-8 with TRBJ1-4; 10 bases match TRBD1. V was pared by 5 bases and J by 6 bases, with 9 bases of the junction left unmatched. Germline V gene lookup returns CDR1 SGHVS and CDR2 FQNEAQ. This CDR3 has 16 amino acids. The CDR3 DNA reads TGTGCCAGCAGCCCTATAGACAGGGGGCCTGATGAAAAACTGTTTTTT. This sequence encodes CASSPIDRGPDEKLFF. The complete variable domain, with remaining parts taken from reference TRBV7-8 and TRBJ1-4, reads GAGVSQSPRYKVAKRGQDVALRCDPISGHVSLFWYQQALGQGPEFLTYFQNEAQLDKSGLPSDRFFAERPEGSVSTLKIQRTQQEDSAVYLCASSPIDRGPDEKLFFGSGTQLSVL.

V is TRBV27 and J is TRBJ2-7, with 8 bases that match TRBD1. Trimming cost V 4 bases and J 2 bases; bases outside gene matches: 4. The V gene's germline CDR1 is MNHEY and CDR2 SMNVEV (reference sequence). CDR3 length equals 14 residues. In DNA form, the CDR3 reads TGTGCCAGCAGTTCCAGGACAGGGACCTACGAGCAGTACTTC. This codes for CASSSRTGTYEQYF.

The chain couples TRBV5-1 to TRBJ1-4; 8 bases are a match to TRBD1. The J segment lost 8 bases and the V segment lost 0 bases, leaving 6 bases of the junction unmatched. Germline V lookup: CDR1 SGHRS, CDR2 YFSETQ. There are 15 residues in the CDR3. Written as DNA, the CDR3 is TGCGCCAGCAGCTTGGCCGGGACAGGTGAAGAAAAACTGTTTTTT. Translated: CASSLAGTGEEKLFF.

The chain joins TRBV7-2 to TRBJ2-5, with D perhaps matching TRBD2 (5 bases). Germline values: CDR1 SGHTA, CDR2 FQGNSA. V lost 4 bases to trimming and J lost 1 base, with 13 bases between them. This CDR3 is 15 amino acids long. The CDR3 sequence: CASSYNKGSQETQYF. In DNA, the CDR3 is TGTGCCAGCAGCTATAATAAAGGGAGCCAAGAGACCCAGTACTTC.

This chain uses TRBV27 with TRBJ1-2; 7 bases align to TRBD1. CDR3 length: 17 residues. Germline CDR1 and CDR2: MNHEY and SMNVEV (reference sequence). The J segment lost 2 bases and the V segment lost 0 bases, leaving 9 bases of the junction unmatched. The chain's CDR3 is CASSLSGTATLNYGYTF. CDR3 nucleotides: TGTGCCAGCAGTTTATCGGGGACAGCCACCCTCAACTATGGCTACACCTTC.

V and J are TRBV15 and TRBJ2-3; 8 positions agree with TRBD1. CDR3 length equals 18 residues. J lost 0 bases, V lost 0 bases, and 8 bases had no gene match. Germline CDR1 reads LNHNV; CDR2 reads YYDKDF (reference sequence). DNA for the CDR3: TGTGCCACCAGCAGAGATCGGGCGACAGGGGAAAGCACAGATACGCAGTATTTT. It codes for CATSRDRATGESTDTQYF.

The chain recombines TRBV5-1 with TRBJ2-5, with 15 positions matching TRBD2. Per the germline V gene, CDR1 is SGHRS and CDR2 is YFSETQ. V gave up 4 bases and J gave up 5 bases; unmatched junction bases: 6. The CDR3 spans 16 residues. The CDR3 DNA follows: TGCGCCAGCAGCAGAGGACTAGCGGGGGGGAAGGAGACCCAGTACTTC. It specifies CASSRGLAGGKETQYF.

V and J are TRBV5-1 and TRBJ1-2; D is perhaps TRBD1 (5 bases). Trimming took 4 bases from V and 4 from J, leaving 17 bases between them. Germline V CDR1 and CDR2: SGHRS, YFSETQ. The CDR3 length is 15 residues. The CDR3 bases are TGCGCCAGCAGCCCTTTCTGGGGCTATATCTATGGCTACACCTTC. Its protein product is CASSPFWGYIYGYTF.

This clone is a singleton in its sample. The genes are TRBV6-1 and TRBJ2-1; the D gene is possibly TRBD2 (5 bases). Trimming stripped 2 bases from V and 6 bases from J, with 14 bases between. The germline V gene has CDR1 MNHNS and CDR2 SASEGT. There are 15 residues in the CDR3. The CDR3 coding sequence is TGTGCCAGCAGTGAATTAGACATGAGGGCCAATGAGCAGTTCTTC. Its protein is CASSELDMRANEQFF.

A single count supports this clone. The V gene is TRBV7-2, the J gene TRBJ1-5; 8 bases are shared with TRBD1. The V gene's germline CDR1 is SGHTA and CDR2 FQGNSA. CDR3 length: 15 amino acids. V lost 5 bases and J lost 2; bases outside the gene matches: 5. The CDR3 sequence: CASSLRGLGNQPQHF. The CDR3 DNA follows: TGTGCCAGCAGCCTCAGGGGGCTCGGCAATCAGCCCCAGCATTTT.

The chain carries TRBV5-1 and TRBJ2-5; 10 positions agree with TRBD2. CDR1 is SGHRS, CDR2 YFSETQ, per germline. This CDR3 has 16 residues. With V trimmed by 0 bases and J by 1 base, 3 bases remained unmatched. The CDR3 coding sequence is TGCGCCAGCAGCTTGGGGCCTAGCGGGGGCCAAGAGACCCAGTACTTC. It specifies CASSLGPSGGQETQYF.

This CDR3 is CASSLGGFSSYEQYF. The CDR3 bases are TGTGCCAGCAGCTTAGGGGGATTCAGCTCCTACGAGCAGTACTTC. The rearrangement links TRBV5-4 to TRBJ2-7, with D tentatively TRBD1 (6 bases). The V end was cut by 2 bases, the J end by 0 bases, with 12 bases between. CDR1 is SGHNT, CDR2 YYREEE, per germline (reference sequence). The CDR3 contains 15 residues.

This sequence joins TRBV2 and TRBJ2-7, with TRBD2 matching 12 bases. The CDR3 is 14 residues long. Germline-derived CDR1 and CDR2 are SNHLY and FYNNEI. Trimming cost V 2 bases and J 7 bases; bases outside gene matches: 3. The CDR3 spells CASSEIGLAGEQYF. CDR3 in DNA: TGTGCCAGCAGTGAAATTGGACTAGCGGGGGAGCAGTACTTC.

V is TRBV7-8 and J is TRBJ1-2; maybe TRBD1 (6 bases). This CDR3 spans 14 amino acids. CDR1 SGHVS and CDR2 FQNEAQ come from the germline V gene. The germline V and J ends were trimmed by 5 bases and 4 bases, with 14 bases remaining between them. The CDR3 DNA reads as TGTGCCAGCAGCGGAAGGACAGACCTCTATGGCTACACCTTC. Translation gives CASSGRTDLYGYTF.

This clone was seen just once. This rearrangement joins TRBV4-2 to TRBJ1-5, with a weak D call TRBD1 (6 bases). Trimming cost V 0 bases and J 3 bases, with 12 bases left between them. Germline values: CDR1 LGHNA, CDR2 YNFKEQ. The CDR3 spans 16 residues. The CDR3 loop is CASSQDRTVNNQPQHF. Here the CDR3 DNA reads TGTGCCAGCAGCCAAGATAGGACAGTCAACAATCAGCCCCAGCATTTT.

This chain connects TRBV18 to TRBJ1-1; D unclear. The germline V gene encodes CDR1 KGHSH and CDR2 LQKENI. CDR3 length: 12 amino acids. Trimming stripped 6 bases from V and 8 bases from J, with 13 bases between. The CDR3 protein is CASSSLREEAFF. The CDR3 nucleotides read TGTGCCAGCTCTTCGCTAAGGGAGGAAGCTTTCTTT. Complete variable domain (other parts from reference TRBV18 and TRBJ1-1): NAGVMQNPRHLVRRRGQEARLRCSPMKGHSHVYWYRQLPEEGLKFMVYLQKENIIDESGMPKERFSAEFPKEGPSILRIQQVVRGDSAAYFCASSSLREEAFFGQGTRLTVV.

This clone has a single count. The chain combines TRBV29-1 with TRBJ2-7; 9 nucleotides align to TRBD1. The V segment lost 4 bases and the J segment 6 bases; nucleotides outside the gene matches: 7. The CDR3 is made up of 13 amino acids. The germline gives CDR1 SQVTM, CDR2 ANQGSEA. Here the CDR3 reads CSVGGTGRGEQYF. The CDR3 DNA is TGCAGCGTTGGTGGGACAGGGAGGGGCGAGCAGTACTTC.

The rearrangement uses TRBV12-5 and TRBJ1-1, with 7 nucleotides matching TRBD1. Germline V gene sequence: CDR1 LGHNT, CDR2 FRNRAP. The V gene end was trimmed by 3 bases and the J gene end by 1 base; junction bases not matched to a gene: 14. The CDR3 extends over 18 amino acids. CDR3 DNA sequence: TGTGCTAGTGGTTTCTATGTAAGAGGGGGCTGGAAGAACACTGAAGCTTTCTTT. Its translation: CASGFYVRGGWKNTEAFF. Based on the CDR3 plus reference TRBV12-5 and TRBJ1-1, the full variable domain is DARVTQTPRHKVTEMGQEVTMRCQPILGHNTVFWYRQTMMQGLELLAYFRNRAPLDDSGMPKDRFSAEMPDATLATLKIQPSEPRDSAVYFCASGFYVRGGWKNTEAFFGQGTRLTVV.